This T cell receptor beta chain originates from a study of a mutant IDH1 vaccine in newly diagnosed glioma. Method: immunoSEQ multiplex PCR; TCRdb's copy keeps in-frame clones and lacks some. The data hold about 98,000 clones, with approximately 90% observed a single time. Indicated time point: baseline, week 1 (first vaccination visit). Treatment denoted: pre-vaccination baseline after standard-of-care therapy. J was trimmed by 5 bases and V by 5 bases; bases with no gene match: 9. This CDR3 spans 16 amino acids. CDR1 is MDHEN, CDR2 SYDVKM, per germline. The sample consisted of PBMCs, taken from a glioma patient treated with radiotherapy, temozolomide or both. This chain joins TRBV28 and TRBJ2-5; 12 nucleotides match TRBD2. This receptor was identified in a woman in her fifties or sixties with glioma. The CDR3 nucleotides read TGTGCCAGCAGTCTACTAGCGGGAGGATCGTGGGAGACCCAGTACTTC. It codes for CASSLLAGGSWETQYF.